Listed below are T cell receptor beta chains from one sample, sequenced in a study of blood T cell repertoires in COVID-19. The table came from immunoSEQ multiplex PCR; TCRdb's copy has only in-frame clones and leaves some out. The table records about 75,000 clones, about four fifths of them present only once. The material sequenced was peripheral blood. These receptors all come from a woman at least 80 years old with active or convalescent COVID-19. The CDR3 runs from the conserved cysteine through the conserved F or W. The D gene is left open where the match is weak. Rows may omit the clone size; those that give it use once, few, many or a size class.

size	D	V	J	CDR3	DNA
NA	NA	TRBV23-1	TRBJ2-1	CASSPTRSSYNEQFF	TGCGCCAGCAGCCCTACAAGGAGCTCCTACAATGAGCAGTTCTTC
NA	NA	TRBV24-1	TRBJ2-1	CATTSGNEQFF	TGTGCCACCACGAGCGGCAATGAGCAGTTCTTC
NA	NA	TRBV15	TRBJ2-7	CATSRAQGRTLPLYEQYF	TGTGCCACCAGCAGAGCGCAGGGGAGAACCCTACCCCTTTACGAGCAGTACTTC
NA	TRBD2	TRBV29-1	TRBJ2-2	CSVVLAGASGTGELFF	TGCAGCGTCGTCCTAGCGGGGGCCTCGGGCACCGGGGAGCTGTTTTTT
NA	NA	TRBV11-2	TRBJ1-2	CASSQTSQRGYTF	TGTGCCAGCAGCCAAACATCTCAGCGAGGCTACACCTTC
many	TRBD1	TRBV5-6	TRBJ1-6	CASSLTAGQAEDSPLHF	TGTGCCAGCAGCTTGACAGCCGGACAGGCAGAGGATTCACCCCTCCACTTT
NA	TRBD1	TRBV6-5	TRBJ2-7	CASQTARDRTYEQYF	TGTGCCAGCCAAACTGCCCGGGACAGGACCTACGAGCAGTACTTC
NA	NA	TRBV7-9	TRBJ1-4	CASSLLFSGMEKLFF	TGTGCCAGCAGCTTATTGTTTTCAGGGATGGAAAAACTGTTTTTT
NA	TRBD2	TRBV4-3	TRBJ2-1	CASSQKPVGAGVGNEQFF	TGCGCCAGCAGCCAGAAACCTGTAGGCGCGGGAGTAGGCAATGAGCAGTTCTTC
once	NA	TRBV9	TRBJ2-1	CASSQRTVNEQFF	TGTGCCAGCAGCCAGAGGACAGTGAATGAGCAGTTCTTC
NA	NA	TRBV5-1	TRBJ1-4	CASSLTPAGEKLFF	TGCGCCAGCAGCCTTACCCCTGCCGGGGAAAAACTGTTTTTT
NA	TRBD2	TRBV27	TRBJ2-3	CASIRSGGSTDTQYF	TGTGCCAGCATCAGAAGCGGGGGCTCGACAGATACGCAGTATTTT